This TCR beta chain was recorded in a study of blood T cell repertoires in COVID-19. Study information: Nucleic acid was either cDNA or gDNA, and it came from T cells, B-cell-depleted T cells, or PBMCs.

Germline lookup yields CDR1 SGHVS and CDR2 FQNEAQ. The V gene end was trimmed by 2 bases and the J gene end by 8 bases; junction bases not matched to a gene: 10. This CDR3 has 16 amino acids. Using immunoSEQ multiplex PCR, the repertoire was profiled, and TCRdb retains in-frame clones only, with some absent. This sample yields roughly 130,000 clones, of which roughly 83% are seen a single time; about 12% belongs to the top ten. The J gene is TRBJ1-4, the V gene TRBV7-8, with 8 bases lining up with TRBD1. The source of this sequence is a woman between 25 and 40 years old who had recovered from COVID-19. The sequenced sample consisted of peripheral blood. CDR3 coding DNA: TGTGCCAGCAGCTTAACCAACAGGGGGAGGTTCGAAAAACTGTTTTTT. Protein product: CASSLTNRGRFEKLFF.